This T cell receptor (beta chain) was identified in a study of OX40 agonist ivuxolimab in advanced cancers. Patients with autoimmune history or systemic immunosuppression were excluded. Peripheral blood came from all dose cohorts at three timepoints. From germline, CDR1 is SGHTA and CDR2 FQGTGA. This CDR3 has 16 residues. The V and J ends lost 4 bases and 6 bases, in that order; junction bases with no gene match: 9. The repertoire was sequenced with immunoSEQ multiplex PCR; TCRdb's copy has only in-frame clones and lacks some. Of approximately 79,000 clones listed, approximately 83% are singletons. This chain links TRBV7-3 with TRBJ2-1; TRBD1 matches 10 bases. This sequence was found in an adult with an advanced solid tumor such as melanoma, head and neck, liver or kidney cancer. The input for sequencing was CD4+ or CD8+ T cells sorted from blood, taken in a trial of the OX40 agonist ivuxolimab. The CDR3 region has the DNA TGTGCCAGCAGCTCCTGGGGACAGGGGACTGTCAATGAGCAGTTCTTC. The encoded protein is CASSSWGQGTVNEQFF.